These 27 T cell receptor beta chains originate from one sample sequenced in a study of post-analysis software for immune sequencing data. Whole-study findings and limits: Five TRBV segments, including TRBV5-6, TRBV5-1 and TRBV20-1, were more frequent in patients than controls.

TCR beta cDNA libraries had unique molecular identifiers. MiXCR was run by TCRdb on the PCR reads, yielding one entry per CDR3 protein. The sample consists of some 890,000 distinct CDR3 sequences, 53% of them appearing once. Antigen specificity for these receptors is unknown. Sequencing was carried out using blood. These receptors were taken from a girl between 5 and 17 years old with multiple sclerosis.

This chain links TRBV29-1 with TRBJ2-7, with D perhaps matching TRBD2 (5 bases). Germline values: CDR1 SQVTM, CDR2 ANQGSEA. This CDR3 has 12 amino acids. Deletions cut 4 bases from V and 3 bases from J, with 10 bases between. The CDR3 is CSVVAGFYEQYF. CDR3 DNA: TGCAGCGTTGTCGCGGGTTTCTACGAGCAGTACTTC.

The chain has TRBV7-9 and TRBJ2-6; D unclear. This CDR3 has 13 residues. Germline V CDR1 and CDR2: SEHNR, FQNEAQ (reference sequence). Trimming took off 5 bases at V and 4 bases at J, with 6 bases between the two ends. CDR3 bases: TGTGCCAGCAGCCCCGTGGGGGCCAACGTCCTGACTTTC. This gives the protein CASSPVGANVLTF.

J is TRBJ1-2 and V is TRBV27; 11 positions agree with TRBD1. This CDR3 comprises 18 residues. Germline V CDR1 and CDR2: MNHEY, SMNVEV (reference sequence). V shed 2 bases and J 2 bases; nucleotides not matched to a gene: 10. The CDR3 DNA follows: TGTGCCAGCAGTTTACTCCCCGGGACAGGGGGAAAGAACTATGGCTACACCTTC. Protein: CASSLLPGTGGKNYGYTF.

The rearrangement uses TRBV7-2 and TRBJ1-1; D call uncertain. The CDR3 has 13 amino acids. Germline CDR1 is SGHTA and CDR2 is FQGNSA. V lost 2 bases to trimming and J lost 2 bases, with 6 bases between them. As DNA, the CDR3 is TGTGCCAGCAGCTTACAGAGTAACACTGAAGCTTTCTTT. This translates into CASSLQSNTEAFF.

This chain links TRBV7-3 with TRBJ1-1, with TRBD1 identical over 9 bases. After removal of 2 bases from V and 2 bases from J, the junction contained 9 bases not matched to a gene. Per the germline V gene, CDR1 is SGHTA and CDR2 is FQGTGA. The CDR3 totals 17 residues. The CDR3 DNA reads TGTGCCAGCAGCTTAGCCGGACAGGGGAGCCCTAACACTGAAGCTTTCTTT. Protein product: CASSLAGQGSPNTEAFF.

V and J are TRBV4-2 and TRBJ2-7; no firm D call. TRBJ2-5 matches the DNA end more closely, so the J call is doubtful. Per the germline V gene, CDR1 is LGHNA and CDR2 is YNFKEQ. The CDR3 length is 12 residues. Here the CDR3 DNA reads TGTGCCAGCAGCCCGGACCTAGAGACCCAGTACTTC. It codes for CASSPDLETQYF.

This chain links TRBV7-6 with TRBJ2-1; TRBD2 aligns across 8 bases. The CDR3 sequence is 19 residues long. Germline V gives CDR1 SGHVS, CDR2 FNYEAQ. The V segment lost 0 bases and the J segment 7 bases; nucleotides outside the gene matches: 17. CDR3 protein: CASSLALTGPAGEYNEQFF. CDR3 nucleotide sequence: TGTGCCAGCAGCTTAGCGCTGACGGGACCAGCGGGAGAGTATAATGAGCAGTTCTTC.

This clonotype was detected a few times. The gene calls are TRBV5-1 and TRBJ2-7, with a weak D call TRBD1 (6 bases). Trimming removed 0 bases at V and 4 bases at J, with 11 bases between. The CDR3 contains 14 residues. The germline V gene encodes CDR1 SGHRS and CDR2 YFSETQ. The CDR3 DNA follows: TGCGCCAGCAGCTTGGACCGGGACAAATACGAGCAGTACTTC. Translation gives CASSLDRDKYEQYF.

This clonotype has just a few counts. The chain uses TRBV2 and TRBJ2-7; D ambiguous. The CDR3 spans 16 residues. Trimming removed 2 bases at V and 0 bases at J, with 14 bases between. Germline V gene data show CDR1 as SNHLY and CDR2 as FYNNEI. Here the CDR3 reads CASSERSPRSSYEQYF. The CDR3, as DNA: TGTGCCAGCAGTGAACGTAGCCCACGGAGCTCCTACGAGCAGTACTTC.

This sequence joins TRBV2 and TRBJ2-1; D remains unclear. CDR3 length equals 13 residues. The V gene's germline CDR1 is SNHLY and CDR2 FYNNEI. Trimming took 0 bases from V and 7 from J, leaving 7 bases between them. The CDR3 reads CASSEASGNEQFF. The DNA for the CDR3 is TGTGCCAGCAGTGAAGCTTCAGGAAATGAGCAGTTCTTC.

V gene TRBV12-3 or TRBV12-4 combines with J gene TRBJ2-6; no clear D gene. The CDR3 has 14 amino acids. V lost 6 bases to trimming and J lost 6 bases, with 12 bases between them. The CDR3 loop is CASSLLSQANVLTF. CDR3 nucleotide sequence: TGTGCCAGCAGCCTACTTTCCCAGGCCAACGTCCTGACTTTC.

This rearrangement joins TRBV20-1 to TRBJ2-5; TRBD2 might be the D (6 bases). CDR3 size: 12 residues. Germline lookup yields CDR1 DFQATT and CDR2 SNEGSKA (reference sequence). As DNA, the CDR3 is TGCGGGTGTCCCGGGAGAAAAGAGACCCAGTACTTC. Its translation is CGCPGRKETQYF.

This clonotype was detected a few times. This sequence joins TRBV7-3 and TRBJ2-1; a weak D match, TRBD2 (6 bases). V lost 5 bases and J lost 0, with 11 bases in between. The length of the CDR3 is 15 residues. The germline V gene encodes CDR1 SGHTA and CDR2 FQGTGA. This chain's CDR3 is CASSQLGGSYNEQFF. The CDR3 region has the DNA TGTGCCAGCAGCCAACTGGGAGGCTCCTACAATGAGCAGTTCTTC.

The CDR3 DNA sequence: TGCAGCGTCAGAAAACAGGGGGCGGATCAGCCCCAGCATTTT. This codes for CSVRKQGADQPQHF. The rearrangement joins TRBV29-1 to TRBJ1-5, with 9 bases that match TRBD1. V trimming: 6 bases; J trimming: 5 bases; junction bases outside the gene matches: 8. The CDR3 has 14 amino acids. CDR1 SQVTM and CDR2 ANQGSEA come from the germline V gene.

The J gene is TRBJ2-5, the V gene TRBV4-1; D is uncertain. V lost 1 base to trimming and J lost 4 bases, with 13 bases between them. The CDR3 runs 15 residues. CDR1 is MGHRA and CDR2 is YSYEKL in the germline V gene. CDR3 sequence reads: CASSQVVPVGETQYF. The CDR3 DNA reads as TGCGCCAGCAGCCAAGTGGTTCCGGTAGGAGAGACCCAGTACTTC.

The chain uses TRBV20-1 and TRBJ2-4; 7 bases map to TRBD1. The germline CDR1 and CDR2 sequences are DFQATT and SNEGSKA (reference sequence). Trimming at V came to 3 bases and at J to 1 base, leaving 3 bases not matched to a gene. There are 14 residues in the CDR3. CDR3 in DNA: TGCAGTGCTAGTTTACAGGGGGCCAAAAACATTCAGTACTTC. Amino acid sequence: CSASLQGAKNIQYF.

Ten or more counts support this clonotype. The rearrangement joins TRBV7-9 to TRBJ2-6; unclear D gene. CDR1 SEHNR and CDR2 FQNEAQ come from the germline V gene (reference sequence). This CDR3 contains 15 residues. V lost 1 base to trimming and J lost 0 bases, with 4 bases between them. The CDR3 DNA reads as TGTGCCAGCAGCTTAGGTCGCTCTGGGGCCAACGTCCTGACTTTC. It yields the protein CASSLGRSGANVLTF. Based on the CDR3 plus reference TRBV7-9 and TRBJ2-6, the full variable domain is DTGVSQNPRHKITKRGQNVTFRCDPISEHNRLYWYRQTLGQGPEFLTYFQNEAQLEKSRLLSDRFSAERPKGSFSTLEIQRTEQGDSAMYLCASSLGRSGANVLTFGAGSRLTVL.

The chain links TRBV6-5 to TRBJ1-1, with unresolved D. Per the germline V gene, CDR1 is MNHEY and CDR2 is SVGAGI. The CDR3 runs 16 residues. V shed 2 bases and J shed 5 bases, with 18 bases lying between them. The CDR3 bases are TGTGCCAGCAGTTACCGAAGGGTATTCGAGGGAACTGAAGCTTTCTTT. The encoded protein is CASSYRRVFEGTEAFF.

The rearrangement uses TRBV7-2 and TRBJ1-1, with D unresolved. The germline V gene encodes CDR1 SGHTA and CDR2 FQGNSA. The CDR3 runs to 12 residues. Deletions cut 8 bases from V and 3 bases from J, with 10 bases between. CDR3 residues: CASGSLDTEAFF. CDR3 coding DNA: TGTGCCAGCGGGAGTCTGGACACTGAAGCTTTCTTT. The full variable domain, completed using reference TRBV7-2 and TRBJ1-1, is GAGVSQSPSNKVTEKGKDVELRCDPISGHTALYWYRQSLGQGLEFLIYFQGNSAPDKSGLPSDRFSAERTGGSVSTLTIQRTQQEDSAVYLCASGSLDTEAFFGQGTRLTVV.

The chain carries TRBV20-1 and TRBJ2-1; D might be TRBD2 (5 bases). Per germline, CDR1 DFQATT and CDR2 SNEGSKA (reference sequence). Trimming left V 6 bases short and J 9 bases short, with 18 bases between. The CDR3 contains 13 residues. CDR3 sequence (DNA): TGCAGTGCCGAGCGGCTAATGGTTACTGAGCAGTTCTTC. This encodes CSAERLMVTEQFF.

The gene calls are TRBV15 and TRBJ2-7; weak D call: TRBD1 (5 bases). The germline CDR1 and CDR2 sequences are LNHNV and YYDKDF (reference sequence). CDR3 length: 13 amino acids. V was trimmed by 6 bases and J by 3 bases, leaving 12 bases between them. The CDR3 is CATRHRSNYEQYF. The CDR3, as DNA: TGTGCCACCAGGCACAGGTCAAACTACGAGCAGTACTTC.

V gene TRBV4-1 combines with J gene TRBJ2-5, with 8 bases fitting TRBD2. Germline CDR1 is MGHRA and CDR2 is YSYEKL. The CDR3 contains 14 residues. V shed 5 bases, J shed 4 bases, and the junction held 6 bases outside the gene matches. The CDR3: CASSAREGPETQYF. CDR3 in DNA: TGCGCCAGCAGCGCCCGGGAGGGGCCAGAGACCCAGTACTTC.

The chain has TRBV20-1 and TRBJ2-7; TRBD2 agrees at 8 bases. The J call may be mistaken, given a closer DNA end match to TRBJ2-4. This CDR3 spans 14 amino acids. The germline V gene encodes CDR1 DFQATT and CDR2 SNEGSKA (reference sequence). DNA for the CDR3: TGCAGTGCCCGGGGGGGCTCAGCCAAAAACATTCAGTACTTC. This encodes CSARGGSAKNIQYF.

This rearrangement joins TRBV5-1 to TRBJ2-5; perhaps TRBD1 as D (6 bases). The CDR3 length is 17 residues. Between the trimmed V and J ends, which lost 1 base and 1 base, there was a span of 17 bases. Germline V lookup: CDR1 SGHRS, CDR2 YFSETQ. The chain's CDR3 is CASSLLVGVQGQETQYF. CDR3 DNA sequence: TGCGCCAGCAGCTTGCTCGTAGGGGTACAGGGCCAAGAGACCCAGTACTTC.

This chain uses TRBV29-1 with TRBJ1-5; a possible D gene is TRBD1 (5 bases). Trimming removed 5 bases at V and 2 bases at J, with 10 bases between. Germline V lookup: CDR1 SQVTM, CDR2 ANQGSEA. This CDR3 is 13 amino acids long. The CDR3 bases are TGCAGCGTTCAAGGGGAGGGCAATCAGCCCCAGCATTTT. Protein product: CSVQGEGNQPQHF. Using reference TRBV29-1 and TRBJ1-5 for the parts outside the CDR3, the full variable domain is SAVISQKPSRDICQRGTSLTIQCQVDSQVTMMFWYRQQPGQSLTLIATANQGSEATYESGFVIDKFPISRPNLTFSTLTVSNMSPEDSSIYLCSVQGEGNQPQHFGDGTRLSIL.

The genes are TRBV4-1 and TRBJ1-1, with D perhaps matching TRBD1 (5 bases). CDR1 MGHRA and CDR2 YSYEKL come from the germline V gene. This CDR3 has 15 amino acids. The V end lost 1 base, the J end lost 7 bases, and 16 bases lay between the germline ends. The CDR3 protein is CASSQAVPGTSEAFF. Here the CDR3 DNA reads TGCGCCAGCAGCCAAGCGGTCCCAGGGACTAGTGAAGCTTTCTTT.

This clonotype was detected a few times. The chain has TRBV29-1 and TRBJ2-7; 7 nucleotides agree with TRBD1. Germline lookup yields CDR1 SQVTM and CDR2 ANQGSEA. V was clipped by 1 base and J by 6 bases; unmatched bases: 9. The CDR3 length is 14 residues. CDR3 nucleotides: TGCAGCGTTGAAGGAGGGGCGACAGGGCGCGAGCAGTACTTC. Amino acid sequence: CSVEGGATGREQYF.